What follows are 9 T cell receptor beta chains derived from one specimen sequenced in a study of shared clonotypes between healthy human individuals. The protocol was immunoSEQ multiplex PCR, while the TCRdb copy is restricted to in-frame clones and leaves out a portion. The data contain 1.6 million or so clones, 98% of them singletons. Sample: naive CD4+ T cells sorted from blood. Subset defined: CD45RA+ positively selected. The source of these receptors is a man aged 25-45 years in good health.

The rearrangement links TRBV6-5 to TRBJ1-5; possible D gene TRBD1, 6 bases. Germline lookup yields CDR1 MNHEY and CDR2 SVGAGI. V was clipped by 3 bases and J by 6 bases, with 9 bases between them. CDR3 size: 13 residues. In DNA, the CDR3 is TGTGCCAGCAGTTATCAGGGGAGTCAGCCCCAGCATTTT. Translating it yields CASSYQGSQPQHF.

The rearrangement joins TRBV9 to TRBJ2-3; D possibly corresponds to TRBD2 (5 bases). CDR1 and CDR2 (germline): SGDLS, YYNGEE. The CDR3 covers 17 residues. V shed 0 bases and J shed 2 bases, with 16 bases lying between them. The CDR3 DNA reads TGTGCCAGCAGCGTAGAGGGAGCCGAGGTCTACACAGATACGCAGTATTTT. It translates to CASSVEGAEVYTDTQYF.

This clone showed up just once. V usage is TRBV6-5 and J usage is TRBJ2-1; D ambiguous. This CDR3 contains 13 residues. V lost 0 bases to trimming and J lost 8 bases, with 8 bases between them. Germline lookup yields CDR1 MNHEY and CDR2 SVGAGI. The CDR3 DNA sequence: TGTGCCAGCAGTTACTCTTTTTTTGATGAGCAGTTCTTC. It yields the protein CASSYSFFDEQFF.

The rearrangement links TRBV5-1 to TRBJ2-7; D is perhaps TRBD2 (5 bases). This CDR3 has 17 amino acids. The germline gives CDR1 SGHRS, CDR2 YFSETQ. The germline V and J ends were trimmed by 2 bases and 2 bases, with 20 bases remaining between them. DNA for the CDR3: TGCGCCAGCAGCTTACACCAGGAGGCGGGCAGAGCCTACGAGCAGTACTTC. This encodes CASSLHQEAGRAYEQYF.

Notes on this clone: Other DNA sequences within the sample encode an identical CDR3. The rearrangement uses TRBV5-1 and TRBJ2-2; 7 bases are a match to TRBD1. Per germline, CDR1 SGHRS and CDR2 YFSETQ. J gave up 1 base and V 3 bases, and 3 bases lay outside the gene matches. The CDR3 consists of 15 residues. CDR3 DNA sequence: TGCGCCAGCAGCTCCGGGACAGTGAACACCGGGGAGCTGTTTTTT. This codes for CASSSGTVNTGELFF.

V is TRBV2 and J is TRBJ2-1, with TRBD1 matching 7 bases. There are 14 residues in the CDR3. Trimming removed 6 bases from V and 2 bases from J; junction bases left unmatched: 4. Germline CDR1 SNHLY, CDR2 FYNNEI. CDR3 protein: CASSPQGAYNEQFF. The CDR3 DNA is TGTGCCAGCAGCCCCCAGGGGGCCTACAATGAGCAGTTCTTC.

V gene TRBV6-1 combines with J gene TRBJ2-1; possible D gene TRBD1, 5 bases. In germline, CDR1 is MNHNS, CDR2 SASEGT. The CDR3 runs to 15 residues. Trimming shortened V by 7 bases and J by 0 bases, and 13 bases separated the two germline ends. As DNA, the CDR3 is TGTGCCAGCATGCGCGAGACAGTCTCCTACAATGAGCAGTTCTTC. This codes for CASMRETVSYNEQFF.

The rearrangement joins TRBV10-3 to TRBJ1-2; TRBD1 matches at 8 bases. V shed 8 bases and J 3 bases; nucleotides not matched to a gene: 11. This CDR3 comprises 15 residues. The germline V gene encodes CDR1 ENHRY and CDR2 SYGVKD. CDR3 region: CAIPAYAGGDYGYTF. The CDR3 bases are TGTGCCATCCCAGCGTATGCAGGGGGCGACTATGGCTACACCTTC.

The chain recombines TRBV5-1 with TRBJ2-1; the D call may be TRBD1 or TRBD2 (5 bases each). V lost 3 bases to trimming and J lost 4 bases, with 11 bases between them. Germline V gene lookup returns CDR1 SGHRS and CDR2 YFSETQ. CDR3 length: 14 amino acids. The CDR3 is CASSSRGGYNEQFF. In DNA, the CDR3 is TGCGCCAGCAGCTCACGTGGGGGTTACAATGAGCAGTTCTTC.